These T cell receptor beta chains were read from a single sample in a study of Ad26.COV2.S vaccination and SARS-CoV-2 variants. Profiled with immunoSEQ multiplex PCR; TCRdb holds only in-frame clones, not every one. The repertoire holds about 380,000 clones, with about 80% as singletons. Material: peripheral blood, obtained in a trial of Ad26.COV2.S vaccine versus placebo. These receptors were obtained from a person between 18 and 65 years old who received the Ad26.COV2.S COVID-19 vaccine or a placebo. The CDR3 runs from the conserved cysteine through the conserved F or W. D genes are given only for firm matches. Clone size is not always given. Where it is, it says once, few, many or a class for expanded clones.

V gene	J gene	clone size	D gene	CDR3 protein	CDR3 DNA
TRBV18	TRBJ2-3	NA	NA	CASSPSTPGLTDTQYF	TGTGCCAGCTCACCTTCCACTCCGGGACTCACAGATACGCAGTATTTT
TRBV12-3/TRBV12-4	TRBJ2-1	NA	NA	CASSLDSYNEQFF	TGTGCCAGCAGTTTAGACTCCTACAATGAGCAGTTCTTC
TRBV5-1	TRBJ1-4	NA	TRBD1	CASRRDRGDEKLFF	TGCGCCAGCAGACGGGACAGGGGGGATGAAAAACTGTTTTTT
TRBV2	TRBJ2-3	NA	NA	CASLDTPTDTQYF	TGTGCCAGCTTGGACACTCCCACAGATACGCAGTATTTT
TRBV3-1/TRBV3-2	TRBJ1-1	NA	NA	CASSQLDTEAFF	TGTGCCAGCAGCCAATTGGACACTGAAGCTTTCTTT
TRBV11-2	TRBJ2-3	NA	TRBD2	CASSTGGASGAITDTQYF	TGTGCCAGCAGCACTGGGGGGGCTAGCGGGGCGATTACAGATACGCAGTATTTT
TRBV29-1	TRBJ2-1	NA	TRBD2	CSARGSGRGNEQFF	TGCAGCGCCCGGGGGAGCGGGAGAGGCAATGAGCAGTTCTTC
TRBV5-1	TRBJ2-5	NA	NA	CASSLWPVNLQETQYF	TGCGCCAGCAGCTTGTGGCCAGTCAACCTCCAAGAGACCCAGTACTTC
TRBV20-1	TRBJ2-7	NA	NA	CSAALGHEQYF	TGCAGTGCTGCCTTGGGGCACGAGCAGTACTTC
TRBV5-6	TRBJ2-1	once	TRBD2	CASSPPGLARPNEQFF	TGTGCCAGCAGCCCCCCGGGACTAGCGAGGCCCAATGAGCAGTTCTTC
TRBV6-4	TRBJ1-1	NA	NA	CASAREADTEAFF	TGTGCCAGCGCGAGGGAAGCGGACACTGAAGCTTTCTTT
TRBV7-9	TRBJ2-1	NA	NA	CASSLARGMDLEQFF	TGTGCCAGCAGCTTAGCGAGGGGGATGGACCTTGAGCAGTTCTTC
TRBV4-3	TRBJ1-6	NA	TRBD1	CASSQVTGVSPLHF	TGCGCCAGCAGCCAAGTGACAGGGGTTTCACCCCTCCACTTT
TRBV13	TRBJ1-2	NA	NA	CASRSGGDYGYTF	TGTGCCAGCAGGTCTGGGGGGGACTATGGCTACACCTTC
TRBV6-1	TRBJ2-1	NA	TRBD2	CASSEELASYNEQFF	TGTGCCAGCAGTGAAGAACTAGCGAGCTACAATGAGCAGTTCTTC
TRBV12-5	TRBJ2-1	NA	NA	CASGLVLRGALDNEQFF	TGTGCTAGTGGTTTGGTTCTCAGGGGCGCTTTGGACAATGAGCAGTTCTTC
TRBV7-2	TRBJ2-7	few	NA	CASSLEGGLIAYEQYF	TGTGCCAGCAGCTTAGAAGGTGGACTCATAGCCTACGAGCAGTACTTC
TRBV7-6	TRBJ1-3	NA	NA	CASSLRDSSFSGNTIYF	TGTGCCAGCAGCTTAAGGGATAGCAGCTTCTCTGGAAACACCATATATTTT
TRBV12-3/TRBV12-4	TRBJ2-7	few	NA	CASSFGGHEQYF	TGTGCCAGCAGTTTCGGGGGGCACGAGCAGTACTTC
TRBV6-5	TRBJ1-1	NA	NA	CASSFAPAKGSTEAFF	TGTGCCAGCAGTTTCGCCCCGGCGAAAGGGAGCACTGAAGCTTTCTTT
TRBV27	TRBJ2-7	few	TRBD1	CASSLSGTGYEQYF	TGTGCCAGCAGTTTATCCGGGACAGGCTACGAGCAGTACTTC
TRBV27	TRBJ2-7	NA	NA	CASSLSGGEQYF	TGTGCCAGCAGTTTATCCGGGGGCGAGCAGTACTTC
TRBV7-9	TRBJ1-1	NA	NA	CASSSRDTDENTEAFF	TGTGCCAGCAGCTCTCGGGACACCGACGAGAACACTGAAGCTTTCTTT
TRBV6-5	TRBJ2-7	NA	NA	CASSFDRYEQYF	TGTGCCAGCAGTTTTGACCGCTACGAGCAGTACTTC
TRBV4-3	TRBJ2-7	NA	NA	CASSQGGGPQYF	TGCGCCAGCAGCCAGGGAGGGGGACCGCAGTACTTC
TRBV4-1	TRBJ1-1	NA	NA	CASSQHLPGLGRTEAFF	TGCGCCAGCAGCCAGCATTTACCGGGCCTTGGGCGGACTGAAGCTTTCTTT
TRBV29-1	TRBJ2-1	NA	NA	CSPAPGPLAAATGNEQFF	TGCAGCCCCGCCCCCGGTCCTCTAGCGGCCGCCACAGGGAATGAGCAGTTCTTC